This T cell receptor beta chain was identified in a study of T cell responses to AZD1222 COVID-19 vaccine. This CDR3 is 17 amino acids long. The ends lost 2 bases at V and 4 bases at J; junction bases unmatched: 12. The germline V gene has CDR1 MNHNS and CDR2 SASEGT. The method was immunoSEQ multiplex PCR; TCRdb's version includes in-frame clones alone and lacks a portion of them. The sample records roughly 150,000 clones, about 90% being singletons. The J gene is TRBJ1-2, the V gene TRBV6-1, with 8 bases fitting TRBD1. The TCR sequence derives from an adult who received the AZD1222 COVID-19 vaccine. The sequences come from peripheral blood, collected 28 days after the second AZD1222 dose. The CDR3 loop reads CASSEQGALSPIYGYTF. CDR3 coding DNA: TGTGCCAGCAGTGAACAGGGGGCGCTTTCCCCAATCTATGGCTACACCTTC.